This T cell receptor beta chain was sequenced for a study of T cells in Graves' hyperthyroidism and ophthalmopathy. In the study overall: It was at initial diagnosis, before any treatment, that peripheral blood was collected. Broader study findings: Blood also contained most expanded thyroid clonotypes above 0.001.

This clonotype occurred many times. Its antigen remains unidentified. An absence of ophthalmopathy progression within 18 months meant stable Graves' hyperthyroidism. Clinical symptoms, serum thyroxine and TRAb, thyroid ultrasound and orbital computed tomography together formed the diagnostic basis. From germline, CDR1 is SQVTM and CDR2 ANQGSEA. The CDR3 extends over 15 amino acids. J gave up 3 bases and V 5 bases, and 11 bases lay outside the gene matches. Amplification of TCR beta CDR3 regions was performed using RNA transcripts as template. First-round RT-PCR targeting the TCR CDR3 was performed with the HTBI primer set. MiXCR was run by TCRdb on the multiplex PCR reads, yielding one entry per CDR3 protein. The sample records a few hundred thousand distinct CDR3 sequences, about 25% being singletons.

The chain employs TRBV29-1 and TRBJ1-1; 8 bases map to TRBD1. Specimen: blood. This sequence originates from a man aged 50-60 years with Graves' hyperthyroidism. CDR3: CSVWTGYNSDTEAFF. The DNA of the CDR3 is TGCAGCGTTTGGACAGGGTATAATTCGGACACTGAAGCTTTCTTT.